What follows describes a single TCR beta chain. This clone was seen more than once but under ten times. What this receptor recognizes is not known. Base qualities are not at hand, and no much larger clone is one base apart. The treatment or condition label for this specimen denotes: 19 received Ad26.COV2.S at low or high dose, single or two shots; roughly five received placebo; per-sample allocation not given. Repertoires of vaccine and placebo recipients were sequenced from samples taken on day 63 after the first injection. Cohort 1b enrolled 25 or so adults aged 18-55 years at a single site in Boston, USA, between 29 July and 7 August 2020. Ad26.COV2.S was a replication-incompetent adenovirus type 26 vector expressing a prefusion-stabilized SARS-CoV-2 spike protein from the original Wuhan strain. TCRbeta CDR3 regions were sequenced with the immunoSEQ Assay. After extraction, genomic DNA underwent amplification by bias-controlled multiplex PCR, followed by high-throughput sequencing. In the authors' own workflow: To quantify the absolute abundance of each unique TCRbeta CDR3 region, sequences were collapsed and filtered. T cell fraction was estimated by normalizing TCRbeta template counts to usable DNA, which was measured by amplifying reference genes present in all nucleated cells. Repertoire TCRs were annotated as SARS-CoV-2-specific when V gene, CDR3 amino acid sequence and J gene were exactly matched to a known reactive TCR set. The reference SARS-CoV-2 TCR set was derived from MIRA and filtered for enrichment in COVID-19-positive ImmuneCODE repertoires, a step that removed public or cross-reactive TCRs. Using the MIRA antigens, annotated TCRs were further analysed by specific ORF or by position within an ORF. Breadth was defined as the number of annotated unique rearrangements divided by the total number of unique productive rearrangements, and depth was defined as the summed frequency of the annotated unique rearrangements. Two-sided Wilcoxon rank-sum tests were applied when comparing TCR breadth between groups. This immuneACCESS table, as held by TCRdb, lists in-frame sequences with V and J called but not all clones. Of the missing ones, under half trace to an unresolved V gene in checked studies; the others have no known cause. That table furnishes V, J and clone size, whereas the DNA furnished D and trimming. In all, the sample holds approximately 350,000 clones, and about four fifths of those were seen once. The ten largest clonotypes hold approximately 7.8% of the sample.

These data originate in a study of Ad26.COV2.S vaccination and SARS-CoV-2 variants (TCRdb year 2021). Regarding the complete study: Donors in the vaccine arm were drawn from COV1001, a phase I-IIa trial of Ad26.COV2.S in healthy adults that was multicentre, randomized, double-blind and placebo-controlled. Dosing of Ad26.COV2.S was intramuscular, at either 5x10^10 or 1x10^11 viral particles, delivered as one shot or as two shots spaced 56 days apart. Sequencing of the TCRbeta repertoire served to evaluate the specificity and breadth of SARS-CoV-2-reactive T cell receptors following Ad26.COV2.S vaccination. A total of some 30 samples were included in the TCR-sequenced set, comprising some 20 Ad26.COV2.S vaccine recipients, 5 placebo recipients and 8 SARS-CoV-2 convalescent individuals. Trial participants were randomized into five groups of five: low-dose or high-dose Ad26.COV2.S given once or twice, or placebo on both occasions. Investigators remained blinded to trial group allocation during experiments and outcome assessment. The full study reports these points: After vaccination, spike-specific CD8+ and CD4+ T cell responses were reported to show substantial breadth. Comparable non-spike TCR breadth was observed between vaccine and placebo recipients, consistent with only spike being contained in the vaccine. The study was not powered for comparison of responses between vaccine doses or regimens. Ad26.COV2.S recipients had higher spike-specific TCR breadth than placebo recipients (P = 0.0014). According to the authors, total T cell responses may have been underestimated by the TCR breadth and depth analyses.

The CDR3, from cysteine to phenylalanine, totals 14 residues. Only the CDR3 portion is preserved as DNA: 42 bases, with reading frame beginning at the first base. The CDR1 and CDR2 encoded by the germline V gene (reference sequence) are LGHDT and YNNKEL. V is shortened by 4 bases, J by 7 bases, and the region joining them spans 11 bases. The chain joins TRBV3-1 (or the pseudogene TRBV3-2) to TRBJ1-6; the D gene assignment is ambiguous. This TCR derives from a person between 18 and 65 years old who received the Ad26.COV2.S COVID-19 vaccine or a placebo. Sequences were derived from peripheral blood, sampled in a trial of Ad26.COV2.S vaccine versus placebo. The CDR3 amino acid sequence is: CASSPSSGNSPLHF. In nucleotide form, the sequence is TGTGCCAGCAGCCCCTCCTCGGGGAATTCACCCCTCCACTTT.